What follows are 27 T cell receptor beta chains derived from one specimen sequenced in a study of cytomegalovirus exposure and HLA in healthy donors. A multiplex PCR was run with 60 Vbeta primers and 13 Jbeta primers. Produced via immunoSEQ multiplex PCR; TCRdb's table is partial and in-frame only. The sample holds about 170,000 clones, approximately 71% seen once. The sample consisted of PBMCs. The receptors were gathered from a girl under 18 in good health and CMV-seronegative.

The V gene is TRBV7-3, the J gene TRBJ2-5; 7 nucleotides align to TRBD2. Per germline, CDR1 SGHTA and CDR2 FQGTGA. The CDR3 covers 14 residues. V lost 5 bases to trimming and J lost 0 bases; unmatched junction nucleotides: 3. The CDR3 loop is CASSPAGNQETQYF. The CDR3 region has the DNA TGTGCCAGCAGCCCAGCGGGGAACCAAGAGACCCAGTACTTC.

The chain has TRBV7-9 and TRBJ1-5; 9 bases align to TRBD1. From germline, CDR1 is SEHNR and CDR2 FQNEAQ (reference sequence). V shed 5 bases, J shed 2 bases, and the junction held 4 bases outside the gene matches. The length of the CDR3 is 15 residues. The CDR3 spells CASSPGQGGNQPQHF. The CDR3 nucleotides read TGTGCCAGCAGCCCGGGACAGGGAGGCAATCAGCCCCAGCATTTT.

The chain has TRBV29-1 and TRBJ2-7; TRBD1 matches at 10 bases. In germline, CDR1 is SQVTM, CDR2 ANQGSEA. Trimming at V came to 6 bases and at J to 6 bases, leaving 5 bases not matched to a gene. This CDR3 comprises 12 residues. CDR3 in amino acids: CSVGTGAGEQYF. The CDR3 DNA follows: TGCAGCGTCGGGACAGGGGCTGGCGAGCAGTACTTC.

The chain uses TRBV10-1 and TRBJ1-2, with 7 bases lining up with TRBD1. Germline V gene sequence: CDR1 WNHNN, CDR2 SYGVQD (reference sequence). V lost 4 bases, J lost 2 bases, and 7 bases stayed unmatched. This CDR3 is 15 amino acids long. CDR3 sequence (DNA): TGCGCCAGCAGTGGAGCGAGGGGGCGCAACTATGGCTACACCTTC. Translating gives CASSGARGRNYGYTF.

To note about this clone: The junction departs from the called germline gene at one end, perhaps through a read error. The CDR3 DNA is TGTGCTAGCAGCCTGGGGGGGGCAAATTCACCCCTCCACTTT. Amino acids: CASSLGGANSPLHF. The chain couples TRBV7-7 to TRBJ1-6; D perhaps matches TRBD1 (6 bases). The CDR3 has 14 residues. Germline V gene lookup returns CDR1 SSHAT and CDR2 FNYEAQ (reference sequence).

This clone occurred a few times. The chain is built from TRBV11-2 and TRBJ2-5; TRBD2 matches 12 bases. Germline V CDR1 and CDR2: SGHAT, FQNNGV. This CDR3 region has 15 residues. With V trimmed by 5 bases and J by 3 bases, 4 bases remained unmatched. The CDR3 protein is CASSLRLAGEETQYF. CDR3 coding DNA: TGTGCCAGCAGCCTGAGACTAGCGGGGGAAGAGACCCAGTACTTC.

The rearrangement joins TRBV18 to TRBJ2-7, with a weak D call TRBD2 (6 bases). Germline CDR1 KGHSH, CDR2 LQKENI. Trimming cost V 1 base and J 7 bases, with 11 bases left between them. CDR3 length equals 13 residues. The CDR3 spells CASSPRGLEEQYF. For the CDR3, the DNA is TGTGCCAGCTCACCACGGGGACTGGAGGAGCAGTACTTC. The variable domain in full, with the rest retrieved from reference TRBV18 and TRBJ2-7, is NAGVMQNPRHLVRRRGQEARLRCSPMKGHSHVYWYRQLPEEGLKFMVYLQKENIIDESGMPKERFSAEFPKEGPSILRIQQVVRGDSAAYFCASSPRGLEEQYFGPGTRLTVT.

Only a few counts were recorded for this clone. The chain links TRBV7-9 to TRBJ2-4; tentatively, D is TRBD2 (6 bases). The CDR3 is 12 residues long. Deletions cut 3 bases from V and 7 bases from J, with 7 bases between. From germline, CDR1 is SEHNR and CDR2 FQNEAQ (reference sequence). CDR3 coding DNA: TGTGCCAGCAGCTTCGGGAGCAACATTCAGTACTTC. Translation: CASSFGSNIQYF.

This rearrangement joins TRBV28 to TRBJ1-6; D might be TRBD1 (6 bases). V was trimmed by 6 bases and J by 0 bases, leaving 15 bases between them. This CDR3 is built from 17 residues. CDR1 MDHEN and CDR2 SYDVKM come from the germline V gene. In DNA form, the CDR3 reads TGTGCCAGCAGCCCCAACAGGGTCAGCTCCTATAATTCACCCCTCCACTTT. As protein: CASSPNRVSSYNSPLHF.

This chain connects TRBV14 to TRBJ2-7, with D uncertain. Trimming stripped 1 base from V and 3 bases from J, with 7 bases between. Germline-derived CDR1 and CDR2 are SGHDN and FVKESK. The CDR3 runs to 13 residues. This CDR3 is CASSQGFSYEQYF. Written as DNA, the CDR3 is TGTGCCAGCAGCCAAGGTTTCAGCTACGAGCAGTACTTC.

CDR3 loop: CASGRDDQPQHF. CDR3 nucleotide sequence: TGTGCGAGCGGGAGGGATGATCAGCCCCAGCATTTT. The gene calls are TRBV2 and TRBJ1-5; D not resolved. Per the germline V gene, CDR1 is SNHLY and CDR2 is FYNNEI. The CDR3 consists of 12 residues.

Turning to this clone: This same CDR3 is encoded by further DNA sequences in the sample. The V call is TRBV5-1, the J call TRBJ2-7; tentatively, D is TRBD2 (5 bases). The germline V gene has CDR1 SGHRS and CDR2 YFSETQ. V shed 0 bases and J shed 3 bases, with 7 bases lying between them. The CDR3 has 13 residues. In DNA, the CDR3 is TGCGCCAGCAGCTTGGGGACTGTCTACGAGCAGTACTTC. This codes for CASSLGTVYEQYF.

The chain has TRBV2 and TRBJ2-3, with 9 bases fitting TRBD2. In germline, CDR1 is SNHLY, CDR2 FYNNEI. V lost 6 bases to trimming and J lost 2 bases; unmatched junction nucleotides: 6. The CDR3 consists of 15 residues. The CDR3 sequence is CASSAGTSNTDTQYF. The CDR3 nucleotides are TGTGCCAGCAGCGCCGGGACTAGCAACACAGATACGCAGTATTTT.

This clone turned up a few times. The chain has TRBV9 and TRBJ1-1; 12 positions match TRBD1. CDR3 length equals 16 residues. The germline gives CDR1 SGDLS, CDR2 YYNGEE. J was trimmed by 4 bases and V by 3 bases; bases with no gene match: 7. CDR3 sequence reads: CASSEGQGALSTEAFF. Here the CDR3 DNA reads TGTGCCAGCAGCGAGGGACAGGGGGCCCTGAGCACTGAAGCTTTCTTT.

This clone has just a few counts. The chain uses TRBV30 and TRBJ2-7; TRBD2 aligns across 8 bases. The CDR3 extends over 15 amino acids. Trimming took 2 bases from V and 2 from J; bases not matched to a gene: 8. Germline V lookup: CDR1 GTSNPN, CDR2 SVGIG (reference sequence). This CDR3 is CAWSNWRGAAYEQYF. CDR3 bases: TGTGCCTGGAGTAATTGGCGGGGGGCGGCCTACGAGCAGTACTTC.

The chain has TRBV5-1 and TRBJ1-1; TRBD1 agrees at 7 bases. The trim removed 5 bases at V and 2 bases at J, leaving 9 bases unmatched. CDR3 length equals 15 residues. The germline CDR1 and CDR2 sequences are SGHRS and YFSETQ. The CDR3 region is CASSLAGGSNTEAFF. The CDR3 nucleotides are TGCGCCAGCAGTCTTGCAGGGGGATCCAACACTGAAGCTTTCTTT.

The chain couples TRBV27 to TRBJ2-7; the match to TRBD1 covers 10 bases. V lost 7 bases to trimming and J lost 4 bases; unmatched junction nucleotides: 7. Germline lookup yields CDR1 MNHEY and CDR2 SMNVEV (reference sequence). The CDR3 runs 14 residues. CDR3 amino acids: CASTPGQGWYEQYF. The DNA for the CDR3 is TGTGCCAGCACCCCGGGACAGGGGTGGTACGAGCAGTACTTC.

The CDR3 sequence is CASSSGQHNEKLFF. The CDR3 DNA follows: TGCGCCAGCAGCTCGGGACAGCATAATGAAAAACTGTTTTTT. This chain links TRBV5-1 with TRBJ1-4; TRBD1 aligns across 7 bases. The CDR3 is 14 amino acids. In germline, CDR1 is SGHRS, CDR2 YFSETQ. Trimming at V came to 3 bases and at J to 4 bases, leaving 3 bases not matched to a gene.

The rearrangement links TRBV25-1 to TRBJ2-7, with 9 bases aligning to TRBD2. The trim removed 1 base at V and 4 bases at J, leaving 14 bases unmatched. CDR3 length: 18 amino acids. Germline CDR1 and CDR2: MGHDK and SYGVNS. The CDR3 coding sequence is TGTGCCAGCAGTGAATCGAAGCGGGGGGCCTCTACCGATTACGAGCAGTACTTC. Its protein is CASSESKRGASTDYEQYF.

V gene TRBV7-6 combines with J gene TRBJ2-7; tentatively, D is TRBD1 (6 bases). The germline gives CDR1 SGHVS, CDR2 FNYEAQ. The CDR3 is 14 residues long. V lost 1 base and J 4 bases, leaving 11 bases between the germline ends. The CDR3 here is CASSLGGLDYEQYF. The CDR3 bases are TGTGCCAGCAGCTTAGGGGGGCTGGATTACGAGCAGTACTTC.

V gene TRBV5-1 combines with J gene TRBJ1-1; TRBD1 aligns across 9 bases. With V trimmed by 4 bases and J by 0 bases, 7 bases remained unmatched. The CDR3 runs 16 residues. Germline lookup yields CDR1 SGHRS and CDR2 YFSETQ. The CDR3 DNA reads as TGCGCCAGCAGCCCGGGACAGGGTGGTGTGAACACTGAAGCTTTCTTT. It encodes CASSPGQGGVNTEAFF.

There are a few counts of this clone. The chain combines TRBV7-9 with TRBJ1-2; TRBD1 aligns across 8 bases. The trim removed 2 bases at V and 8 bases at J, leaving 7 bases unmatched. Looked up from germline, CDR1 is SEHNR and CDR2 is FQNEAQ (reference sequence). The CDR3 length is 14 residues. The CDR3 region has the DNA TGTGCCAGCAGCTTAAGAGGACAGGGAGACGGCTACACCTTC. It yields the protein CASSLRGQGDGYTF.

The chain carries TRBV4-1 and TRBJ1-4; D call uncertain. The CDR3 is 16 residues long. V was shortened by 4 bases and J by 0 bases, with 12 bases between the two germline ends. Germline V gene lookup returns CDR1 MGHRA and CDR2 YSYEKL. CDR3 sequence reads: CASSRGEDATNEKLFF. The CDR3 nucleotides read TGCGCCAGCAGCCGCGGGGAAGATGCAACTAATGAAAAACTGTTTTTT.

As concerns this clone: An end of the junction does not agree with germline; a read error may underlie this. The V and J genes are TRBV14 and TRBJ2-5; possibly TRBD1 for D (5 bases). CDR1 and CDR2 from the germline V gene are SGHDN and FVKESK. This CDR3 comprises 13 residues. The CDR3 spells CASSLGRQETQYF. The CDR3 DNA reads as TGTGCAAGCAGCTTGGGGCGACAAGAGACCCAGTACTTC.

V is TRBV19 and J is TRBJ1-1; 8 bases fit TRBD1. This CDR3 is 13 amino acids long. Germline assignment: CDR1 LNHDA and CDR2 SQIVND (reference sequence). V lost 3 bases and J lost 7; bases outside the gene matches: 4. The CDR3 coding sequence is TGTGCCAGTAGTATTCAGGGGGCGATTGAAGCTTTCTTT. Translation: CASSIQGAIEAFF.

The chain links TRBV27 to TRBJ2-1, with D maybe TRBD1 (6 bases). Per germline, CDR1 MNHEY and CDR2 SMNVEV (reference sequence). Trimming took off 3 bases at V and 7 bases at J, with 16 bases between the two ends. The CDR3 consists of 15 residues. CDR3 DNA sequence: TGTGCCAGCAGTTTGCCAGGGGAACTTCGGAATGAGCAGTTCTTC. Its protein product is CASSLPGELRNEQFF.

The gene calls are TRBV11-2 and TRBJ1-1, with 8 bases lining up with TRBD1. Germline V gives CDR1 SGHAT, CDR2 FQNNGV. This CDR3 comprises 15 residues. V dropped 5 bases and J dropped 4; count of bases not matched to a gene: 9. CDR3 protein: CASSPTGQGGTEAFF. In DNA, the CDR3 is TGTGCCAGCAGCCCAACAGGACAGGGTGGCACTGAAGCTTTCTTT. The full variable domain, in which reference TRBV11-2 and TRBJ1-1 provide the parts outside the CDR3, is EAGVAQSPRYKIIEKRQSVAFWCNPISGHATLYWYQQILGQGPKLLIQFQNNGVVDDSQLPKDRFSAERLKGVDSTLKIQPAKLEDSAVYLCASSPTGQGGTEAFFGQGTRLTVV.